This TCR beta chain was sequenced in a study of cytomegalovirus exposure and HLA in healthy donors. About the study: Genetic ancestry analysis placed approximately 78% of the roughly 400 donors that were genotyped in the Caucasian-associated cluster. Study results and limitations: A later analysis linked a missense DCLRE1C variant to TCR beta V- and J-gene trimming. A classifier reportedly called cytomegalovirus status with high sensitivity and specificity.

As concerns this clone: As yet, its antigen is unknown.

The CDR3 sequence is 16 residues long. V lost 2 bases to trimming and J lost 1 base; unmatched junction nucleotides: 3. Germline V gene data show CDR1 as SGHTA and CDR2 as FQGNSA. Unrecorded immune exposure was likely among donors, who were nominally healthy when sampled. PCR involved 60 Vbeta and 13 Jbeta primers. Assay: immunoSEQ multiplex PCR; the TCRdb copy retains only in-frame clones and omits some. The top ten clones hold less than 2.5% of a sample with under 200,000 clones, around 80% of them seen once. V and J are TRBV7-2 and TRBJ2-3, with 10 bases fitting TRBD2. Material: PBMCs. The TCR was taken from a woman between 50 and 59 years old in good health and CMV-seronegative. This CDR3 is CASSLQGTSGTDTQYF. The DNA of the CDR3 is TGTGCCAGCAGCTTACAGGGGACTAGCGGCACAGATACGCAGTATTTT.